These T cell receptor beta chains were read from a single sample in a study of blood T cell repertoires in COVID-19. Sequencing was performed with immunoSEQ multiplex PCR; in TCRdb, only in-frame clones are kept and a portion is missing. The sample contains about 100,000 clones, roughly 90% of which appear only once. The sequencing sample was made of peripheral blood. Source of these receptors: a middle-aged man with active COVID-19. CDR3s include the opening cysteine and the closing phenylalanine or tryptophan. A D gene is named only where the DNA matches it firmly. Expanded clones are given a class, and other clones once, few, many or no size at all.

d_call: TRBD2; j_call: TRBJ2-3; clone_size: -; v_call: TRBV3-1/TRBV3-2; cdr3_nt: TGTGCCAGCAGCCAAGGAATAGCGGGGATCACAGATACGCAGTATTTT; cdr3_aa: CASSQGIAGITDTQYF
d_call: TRBD2; j_call: TRBJ2-1; clone_size: once; v_call: TRBV6-5; cdr3_nt: TGTGCCAGCAGAGCGGGGGGGGCAAGGGATGAGCAGTTCTTC; cdr3_aa: CASRAGGARDEQFF
d_call: TRBD2; j_call: TRBJ2-7; clone_size: -; v_call: TRBV13; cdr3_nt: TGTGCCAGCAGCGTCGGGACTAGCTACGAGCAGTACTTC; cdr3_aa: CASSVGTSYEQYF
d_call: TRBD1; j_call: TRBJ2-3; clone_size: -; v_call: TRBV5-4; cdr3_nt: TGTGCCAGCAGCTACGGACAGGGGGCGGATACGCAGTATTTT; cdr3_aa: CASSYGQGADTQYF
d_call: TRBD1; j_call: TRBJ1-1; clone_size: -; v_call: TRBV6-5; cdr3_nt: TGTGCCAGCAGTTACTCGTTGCAGGGGGCCGCTGAAGCTTTCTTT; cdr3_aa: CASSYSLQGAAEAFF
d_call: TRBD1; j_call: TRBJ1-2; clone_size: -; v_call: TRBV19; cdr3_nt: TGTGCCAGTAGTATAGAGGGACAGACTAACTATGGCTACACCTTC; cdr3_aa: CASSIEGQTNYGYTF
d_call: TRBD2; j_call: TRBJ2-3; clone_size: -; v_call: TRBV5-1; cdr3_nt: TGCGCCAGCAGCTTGGGGGCCGGGACTAGCGGCACAGATACGCAGTATTTT; cdr3_aa: CASSLGAGTSGTDTQYF
d_call: TRBD2; j_call: TRBJ2-5; clone_size: -; v_call: TRBV7-2; cdr3_nt: TGTGCCAGCAGCTCACATCTAGCGGAAGAGACCCAGTACTTC; cdr3_aa: CASSSHLAEETQYF
d_call: -; j_call: TRBJ2-3; clone_size: -; v_call: TRBV6-1; cdr3_nt: TGTGCCAGCAGTGAAGCTGCAGGACGGGGTATGGATACGCAGTATTTT; cdr3_aa: CASSEAAGRGMDTQYF
d_call: TRBD1; j_call: TRBJ1-1; clone_size: -; v_call: TRBV11-3; cdr3_nt: TGTGCCAGCAGCTTAACAGGGGGTGTTGAAGCTTTCTTT; cdr3_aa: CASSLTGGVEAFF
d_call: -; j_call: TRBJ2-1; clone_size: -; v_call: TRBV7-9; cdr3_nt: TGTGCCAGCAGCTTAGGGGGCCGGCAGGACAATGAGCAGTTCTTC; cdr3_aa: CASSLGGRQDNEQFF
d_call: TRBD1; j_call: TRBJ2-2; clone_size: -; v_call: TRBV5-3; cdr3_nt: TGTGCCAGAAGCTTGGGACAGGGTACCGGCGGGGAGCTGTTTTTT; cdr3_aa: CARSLGQGTGGELFF
d_call: -; j_call: TRBJ2-1; clone_size: once; v_call: TRBV6-1; cdr3_nt: TGTGCCAGCAGTGAATTGGCTTCCTCGCTCTACAATGAGCAGTTCTTC; cdr3_aa: CASSELASSLYNEQFF
d_call: TRBD2; j_call: TRBJ2-5; clone_size: -; v_call: TRBV4-2; cdr3_nt: TGTGCCAGCAGCCAAGGGACTAGCGGGGGGACAGGGGAGACCCAGTACTTC; cdr3_aa: CASSQGTSGGTGETQYF
d_call: -; j_call: TRBJ1-1; clone_size: few; v_call: TRBV5-1; cdr3_nt: TGCGCCAGCAGCTTCAGCGAAAACACTGAAGCTTTCTTT; cdr3_aa: CASSFSENTEAFF
d_call: -; j_call: TRBJ1-3; clone_size: -; v_call: TRBV3-1/TRBV3-2; cdr3_nt: TGTGCCAGCAGCCAACGCGGAGTCTCTGGAAACACCATATATTTT; cdr3_aa: CASSQRGVSGNTIYF
d_call: -; j_call: TRBJ2-2; clone_size: -; v_call: TRBV11-2; cdr3_nt: TGTGCCAGCAGCCCCCTGAGGACCGGGGAGCTGTTTTTT; cdr3_aa: CASSPLRTGELFF
d_call: TRBD2; j_call: TRBJ2-1; clone_size: -; v_call: TRBV7-2; cdr3_nt: TGTGCCAGCAGCTCACTAGCGGTGGATTACAATGAGCAGTTCTTC; cdr3_aa: CASSSLAVDYNEQFF
d_call: TRBD1; j_call: TRBJ2-3; clone_size: -; v_call: TRBV24-1; cdr3_nt: TGTGCCACCAGTGATCCAGGGGGACGCACAGATACGCAGTATTTT; cdr3_aa: CATSDPGGRTDTQYF
d_call: -; j_call: TRBJ1-3; clone_size: -; v_call: TRBV30; cdr3_nt: TGTGCCTGGAGTCAGACACATTTTGGAAACACCATATATTTT; cdr3_aa: CAWSQTHFGNTIYF
d_call: TRBD2; j_call: TRBJ2-5; clone_size: -; v_call: TRBV30; cdr3_nt: TGTGCCTGGAGTTTTAGCGGGGAGACCCAGTACTTC; cdr3_aa: CAWSFSGETQYF
d_call: TRBD1; j_call: TRBJ1-1; clone_size: -; v_call: TRBV5-1; cdr3_nt: TGCGCCAGCAGCCCTAGGACAGGTACGGCGGGCACTGAAGCTTTCTTT; cdr3_aa: CASSPRTGTAGTEAFF
d_call: -; j_call: TRBJ1-6; clone_size: -; v_call: TRBV12-3/TRBV12-4; cdr3_nt: TGTGCCAGCAGCGCGACAGATCCTTCACCCCTCCACTTT; cdr3_aa: CASSATDPSPLHF
d_call: -; j_call: TRBJ2-3; clone_size: -; v_call: TRBV2; cdr3_nt: TGTGCCAGCAGGGGCTGGACAACTAGCACAGATACGCAGTATTTT; cdr3_aa: CASRGWTTSTDTQYF
d_call: -; j_call: TRBJ2-5; clone_size: -; v_call: TRBV4-2; cdr3_nt: TGTGCCAGCAGCCAAGGTCTAGCTGAGCTGGAGACCCAGTACTTC; cdr3_aa: CASSQGLAELETQYF
d_call: -; j_call: TRBJ1-1; clone_size: -; v_call: TRBV5-1; cdr3_nt: TGCGCCAGCAGCTTGGCTTCGTACACTGAAGCTTTCTTT; cdr3_aa: CASSLASYTEAFF
d_call: TRBD1; j_call: TRBJ1-4; clone_size: -; v_call: TRBV7-9; cdr3_nt: TGTGCCAGCAGCTTACAGGGGGCGGGGGAAAAACTGTTTTTT; cdr3_aa: CASSLQGAGEKLFF
d_call: TRBD1; j_call: TRBJ2-5; clone_size: -; v_call: TRBV5-1; cdr3_nt: TGCGCCAGCAGCTTGGCCGGGACAGGGCTAGAGACCCAGTACTTC; cdr3_aa: CASSLAGTGLETQYF